These 32 T cell receptor beta chains came from one sample sequenced in a study of T-cell memory formation after mild COVID-19. In TCRdb, the 5' RACE reads were re-called with MiXCR into one record per CDR3 protein. The sample gives about 210,000 distinct CDR3 sequences, around 26% of which show up once; about 10% is in the top ten. Sequenced: PBMCs or a T cell subset sorted from them (not recorded which). The receptors were sampled from an adult woman who had mild COVID-19 (a few samples of this study predate the infection). Cell type and time point are not known.

CDR3: CASSLERGRETQYF. In nucleotides, the CDR3 is TGTGCCAGCAGCTTGGAACGGGGGCGAGAGACCCAGTACTTC. The chain combines TRBV5-4 with TRBJ2-5; TRBD1 or TRBD2 may be the D gene (6 bases each). Per germline, CDR1 SGHNT and CDR2 YYREEE (reference sequence). The CDR3 has 14 residues. The ends were cut back, 0 bases at V and 4 bases at J, with 10 bases in the middle.

V is TRBV7-6 and J is TRBJ1-1, with no clear D. With 1 base removed from V and 1 base from J, the gap between germline ends came to 7 bases. The CDR3 runs 14 residues. CDR1 is SGHVS and CDR2 is FNYEAQ in the germline V gene. The CDR3 protein is CASSLGRQNTEAFF. The CDR3 region has the DNA TGTGCCAGCAGCTTAGGACGGCAGAACACTGAAGCTTTCTTT.

This clonotype was recorded a few times. The genes are TRBV27 and TRBJ1-6, with 7 nucleotides matching TRBD1. V lost 5 bases and J lost 7; bases outside the gene matches: 8. Germline V lookup: CDR1 MNHEY, CDR2 SMNVEV (reference sequence). The CDR3 is 15 amino acids. This chain's CDR3 is CASSTPGQQNSPLHF. The CDR3 coding sequence is TGTGCCAGCAGTACTCCGGGACAGCAGAATTCACCCCTCCACTTT.

This clonotype was detected a few times. This chain uses TRBV5-8 with TRBJ2-3; 15 bases line up with TRBD2. The CDR3 totals 15 residues. The germline CDR1 and CDR2 sequences are SGHTS and YDEGEE. V trimming: 3 bases; J trimming: 6 bases; junction bases outside the gene matches: 2. CDR3 nucleotides: TGTGCCAGCAGCTCCGGACTAGCGGGGGGGGATACGCAGTATTTT. Its translation is CASSSGLAGGDTQYF.

This clonotype has just a few counts. The rearrangement links TRBV19 to TRBJ1-1; 10 positions match TRBD1. CDR1 and CDR2 from the germline V gene are LNHDA and SQIVND (reference sequence). Trimming took 4 bases from V and 10 from J; bases not matched to a gene: 9. This CDR3 spans 14 amino acids. The DNA of the CDR3 is TGTGCCAGTAGTAAGGGACAGGGGAGAATTGGAGCTTTCTTT. This encodes CASSKGQGRIGAFF.

This clonotype was counted a few times. The chain employs TRBV12-3 or TRBV12-4 and TRBJ1-1; no definite D call. V was shortened by 6 bases and J by 3 bases, with 11 bases between the two germline ends. CDR3 length: 13 amino acids. CDR3 amino acids: CASSTRPDTEAFF. DNA of the CDR3: TGTGCCAGCAGCACACGCCCCGACACTGAAGCTTTCTTT.

This clonotype was recorded a few times. The gene calls are TRBV12-3 or TRBV12-4 and TRBJ2-3, with TRBD2 matching over 14 bases. The CDR3 totals 18 residues. Trimming took 1 base from V and 2 from J; bases not matched to a gene: 5. CDR3 nucleotides: TGTGCCAGCAGTTTAGAGACTAGCGGGGGGGCTTACACAGATACGCAGTATTTT. Translating it yields CASSLETSGGAYTDTQYF.

The chain combines TRBV6-5 with TRBJ1-3; TRBD1 agrees at 9 bases. The germline gives CDR1 MNHEY, CDR2 SVGAGI. J was trimmed by 3 bases and V by 5 bases; bases with no gene match: 5. This CDR3 region has 15 residues. CDR3 sequence: CASSAQGAGGNTIYF. The CDR3 coding sequence is TGTGCCAGCAGTGCACAGGGGGCGGGTGGAAACACCATATATTTT.

This chain links TRBV12-3 or TRBV12-4 with TRBJ2-7, with D unresolved. This CDR3 comprises 14 residues. V was trimmed by 5 bases and J by 0 bases, leaving 11 bases between them. The CDR3 reads CASSPAGTSYEQYF. The CDR3 DNA follows: TGTGCCAGCAGTCCGGCAGGAACCTCCTACGAGCAGTACTTC.

This clonotype was seen more than once but under ten times. The V and J genes are TRBV15 and TRBJ2-1, with 10 bases aligning to TRBD2. With 3 bases clipped from V and 5 bases from J, the junction kept 7 bases outside the gene matches. Germline V gives CDR1 LNHNV, CDR2 YYDKDF (reference sequence). The CDR3 spans 16 residues. The CDR3 region is CATSRELAGVNNEQFF. The DNA for the CDR3 is TGTGCCACCAGCAGGGAGCTAGCGGGAGTCAACAATGAGCAGTTCTTC. The full variable domain, rest sourced from reference TRBV15 and TRBJ2-1, is DAMVIQNPRYQVTQFGKPVTLSCSQTLNHNVMYWYQQKSSQAPKLLFHYYDKDFNNEADTPDNFQSRRPNTSFCFLDIRSPGLGDTAMYLCATSRELAGVNNEQFFGPGTRLTVL.

The chain carries TRBV27 and TRBJ1-5, with a weak D call TRBD1 (6 bases). Per the germline V gene, CDR1 is MNHEY and CDR2 is SMNVEV (reference sequence). The length of the CDR3 is 16 residues. V lost 6 bases and J lost 0, with 15 bases in between. CDR3 amino acids: CASRPRGPNSNQPQHF. CDR3 nucleotide sequence: TGTGCCAGCAGACCCCGGGGGCCTAATAGCAATCAGCCCCAGCATTTT.

This clonotype was counted only a few times. The rearrangement links TRBV12-3 or TRBV12-4 to TRBJ1-5; TRBD1 might be the D (5 bases). This CDR3 is 17 amino acids long. The V and J ends lost 5 bases and 1 base respectively, with 18 bases between them. CDR3 in DNA: TGTGCCAGCAGTCTCTCCGAAAACCGGGACAGCAATCAGCCCCAGCATTTT. It specifies CASSLSENRDSNQPQHF.

In this sample, this clonotype turned up a few times. V and J are TRBV6-5 and TRBJ1-1; TRBD1 might be the D (6 bases). The V gene's germline CDR1 is MNHEY and CDR2 SVGAGI. The length of the CDR3 is 16 residues. V dropped 6 bases and J dropped 10 bases, with 27 bases sitting between them. This chain's CDR3 is CASRMNREISPWGAFF. The CDR3 DNA is TGTGCCAGCAGAATGAACAGGGAGATTTCGCCCTGGGGAGCTTTCTTT.

The table lists this clonotype with a few counts. This sequence joins TRBV29-1 and TRBJ2-1; 11 bases match TRBD2. The germline CDR1 and CDR2 sequences are SQVTM and ANQGSEA. J gave up 7 bases and V 6 bases, and 8 bases lay outside the gene matches. The CDR3 loop spans 14 amino acids. The CDR3 DNA is TGCAGCGTCACCGGACTAGCGGGCTATAATGAGCAGTTCTTC. This translates into CSVTGLAGYNEQFF.

The J gene is TRBJ2-7, the V gene TRBV4-1; possibly TRBD1 for D (6 bases). The CDR3 spans 15 residues. V was trimmed by 1 base and J by 3 bases, leaving 13 bases between them. CDR1 and CDR2 from the germline V gene are MGHRA and YSYEKL. CDR3 residues: CASSQVPGHLYEQYF. The CDR3 DNA reads TGCGCCAGCAGCCAAGTTCCGGGACACCTCTACGAGCAGTACTTC.

The V gene is TRBV12-3 or TRBV12-4, the J gene TRBJ1-2; tentative D call: TRBD1 (5 bases). The V and J ends lost 5 bases and 2 bases respectively, with 15 bases between them. This CDR3 has 15 amino acids. The CDR3 sequence: CASSAGLGGNYGYTF. DNA of the CDR3: TGTGCCAGCAGTGCCGGCCTCGGGGGAAACTATGGCTACACCTTC.

The sample holds many counts of this clonotype. The chain couples TRBV5-1 to TRBJ2-5; tentative D call: TRBD1 (5 bases). The V and J ends lost 6 bases and 4 bases respectively, with 16 bases between them. CDR1 and CDR2 (germline): SGHRS, YFSETQ. There are 14 residues in the CDR3. CDR3 coding DNA: TGCGCCAGCAAGGGAAGTAGGGGCCGAGAGACCCAGTACTTC. Protein product: CASKGSRGRETQYF.

The sample holds a few counts of this clonotype. V usage is TRBV7-9 and J usage is TRBJ2-5; 11 bases fit TRBD2. The V segment lost 5 bases and the J segment 5 bases; nucleotides outside the gene matches: 10. From germline, CDR1 is SEHNR and CDR2 FQNEAQ (reference sequence). The CDR3 is 16 residues long. In DNA, the CDR3 is TGTGCCAGCAGCCCCCTAGCGGGAGGTTTGTGGGAGACCCAGTACTTC. Its translation: CASSPLAGGLWETQYF. Variable domain in full (rest from reference TRBV7-9 and TRBJ2-5): DTGVSQNPRHKITKRGQNVTFRCDPISEHNRLYWYRQTLGQGPEFLTYFQNEAQLEKSRLLSDRFSAERPKGSFSTLEIQRTEQGDSAMYLCASSPLAGGLWETQYFGPGTRLLVL.

The chain joins TRBV30 to TRBJ2-1, with 8 positions matching TRBD2. V shed 3 bases and J 4 bases; nucleotides not matched to a gene: 8. This CDR3 has 15 residues. Germline lookup yields CDR1 GTSNPN and CDR2 SVGIG (reference sequence). The CDR3 loop reads CAWRGLSGKYNEQFF. CDR3 coding DNA: TGTGCCTGGAGGGGGCTTAGCGGGAAATACAATGAGCAGTTCTTC.

This chain links TRBV4-3 with TRBJ2-3; 15 bases line up with TRBD2. The CDR3 covers 19 residues. Germline CDR1 LGHNA, CDR2 YSLEER. V shed 0 bases, J shed 5 bases, and the junction held 9 bases outside the gene matches. CDR3 sequence (DNA): TGCGCCAGCAGCCAAGAAGGGACTAGCGGGAGGCCGGGTAGAGATACGCAGTATTTT. Protein sequence: CASSQEGTSGRPGRDTQYF.

This sequence joins TRBV13 and TRBJ2-7; D may be TRBD2 (5 bases). Trimming removed 1 base from V and 4 bases from J, with 17 bases in between. This CDR3 region has 16 residues. Per the germline V gene, CDR1 is PRHDT and CDR2 is FYEKMQ (reference sequence). CDR3 DNA sequence: TGTGCCAGCAGCTTAGTAGGGAGTAGTCGCGGGTACGAGCAGTACTTC. It is translated as CASSLVGSSRGYEQYF. Using reference TRBV13 and TRBJ2-7 for the parts outside the CDR3, the full variable domain is AAGVIQSPRHLIKEKRETATLKCYPIPRHDTVYWYQQGPGQDPQFLISFYEKMQSDKGSIPDRFSAQQFSDYHSELNMSSLELGDSALYFCASSLVGSSRGYEQYFGPGTRLTVT.

A few counts support this clonotype. The V gene is TRBV6-6, the J gene TRBJ1-1, with D unresolved. CDR1 and CDR2 (germline): MNHNY, SVGAGI (reference sequence). The CDR3 totals 12 residues. V shed 0 bases and J shed 11 bases, with 10 bases lying between them. The CDR3 spells CASSYSVWDAFF. Here the CDR3 DNA reads TGTGCCAGCAGTTACTCCGTATGGGATGCTTTCTTT.

The V gene is TRBV14, the J gene TRBJ2-3; possible D gene TRBD2, 5 bases. The CDR3 runs to 15 residues. Germline V gene lookup returns CDR1 SGHDN and CDR2 FVKESK. With 4 bases removed from V and 2 bases from J, the gap between germline ends came to 13 bases. The CDR3: CASSPVSEVTDTQYF. CDR3 in DNA: TGTGCCAGCAGCCCTGTTAGCGAGGTCACAGATACGCAGTATTTT.

The V and J genes are TRBV6-5 and TRBJ2-1; 10 nucleotides line up with TRBD2. The CDR3 spans 19 residues. Germline CDR1 and CDR2: MNHEY and SVGAGI. V was clipped by 4 bases and J by 2 bases; unmatched bases: 14. Written as DNA, the CDR3 is TGTGCCAGCAGTTGGGAGACTAGCGGGTACACCCCGACCTACAATGAGCAGTTCTTC. This encodes CASSWETSGYTPTYNEQFF.

The chain employs TRBV5-1 and TRBJ2-7; TRBD2 aligns across 8 bases. Looked up from germline, CDR1 is SGHRS and CDR2 is YFSETQ. J gave up 5 bases and V 1 base, and 11 bases lay outside the gene matches. The CDR3 is 16 residues long. The CDR3 sequence is CASSLPVSSGTHEQYF. CDR3 DNA sequence: TGCGCCAGCAGCTTGCCGGTGAGTAGCGGGACCCACGAGCAGTACTTC.

This clonotype was seen a handful of times. V and J are TRBV12-3 or TRBV12-4 and TRBJ1-1; the match to TRBD1 covers 9 bases. J lost 3 bases, V lost 8 bases, and 1 base had no gene match. There are 12 residues in the CDR3. CDR3 protein: CASRDRDTEAFF. CDR3 nucleotide sequence: TGTGCCAGCCGGGACAGGGACACTGAAGCTTTCTTT.

The V and J genes are TRBV29-1 and TRBJ2-7; D is possibly TRBD2 (5 bases). The CDR3 contains 13 residues. Germline-derived CDR1 and CDR2 are SQVTM and ANQGSEA. V was shortened by 7 bases and J by 3 bases, with 16 bases between the two germline ends. The chain's CDR3 is CSAGGFSDYEQYF. CDR3 coding DNA: TGCAGCGCCGGCGGGTTTAGCGACTACGAGCAGTACTTC.

This chain links TRBV6-6 with TRBJ2-7, with D possibly TRBD2 on 6 matching bases. Germline V gene sequence: CDR1 MNHNY, CDR2 SVGAGI (reference sequence). The CDR3 loop spans 14 amino acids. V shed 8 bases and J shed 2 bases, with 16 bases lying between them. The CDR3 region has the DNA TGTGCCAGCGGGAGAGGGAGGTCGCCCTACGAGCAGTACTTC. It codes for CASGRGRSPYEQYF.

V usage is TRBV10-3 and J usage is TRBJ2-5, with D maybe TRBD2 (5 bases). The CDR3 loop spans 15 amino acids. Germline V gene sequence: CDR1 ENHRY, CDR2 SYGVKD. V was shortened by 2 bases and J by 5 bases, with 15 bases between the two germline ends. The CDR3 region has the DNA TGTGCCATCAGTGAGCTAGCCCCGAAGAGGGAGACCCAGTACTTC. Its translation: CAISELAPKRETQYF.

The rearrangement joins TRBV11-3 to TRBJ2-1; weak D call: TRBD2 (5 bases). Germline-derived CDR1 and CDR2 are SGHNT and YENEEA. The CDR3 has 17 residues. V lost 6 bases, J lost 3 bases, and 21 bases lay in between. The CDR3 loop reads CASREARTTIYYNEQFF. CDR3 in DNA: TGTGCCAGCAGGGAGGCGCGTACCACCATCTACTACAATGAGCAGTTCTTC.

The chain joins TRBV3-1 to TRBJ1-1, with D unclear. The CDR3 totals 13 residues. V lost 5 bases and J lost 1, with 8 bases in between. Germline assignment: CDR1 LGHDT and CDR2 YNNKEL (reference sequence). DNA for the CDR3: TGTGCCAGCAGCACGGGATCGAACACTGAAGCTTTCTTT. Encoded protein: CASSTGSNTEAFF.

This clonotype was counted between two and nine times. This sequence joins TRBV3-1 and TRBJ1-1; possibly TRBD1 for D (5 bases). Germline V gene lookup returns CDR1 LGHDT and CDR2 YNNKEL (reference sequence). The length of the CDR3 is 12 residues. Trimming shortened V by 3 bases and J by 6 bases, and 8 bases separated the two germline ends. The chain's CDR3 is CASSQGGAEAFF. For the CDR3, the DNA is TGTGCCAGCAGCCAGGGGGGAGCTGAAGCTTTCTTT.